This record covers a single TCR beta chain. The antigen is not known. These data come from a study of T cell responses to AZD1222 COVID-19 vaccine. Study outcomes and limitations: Vaccine-associated CD4 TCRs spanned spike, dominant at 160-218 and 743-854. Repertoires were obtained only post-peak T cell response. Two AZD1222 doses significantly raised spike-specific TCR breadth and depth over controls. Variant regions that are unmutated are reportedly the target of nearly half of spike-specific TCRs.

V lost 3 bases, J lost 2 bases, and 12 bases lay in between. CDR3 length: 15 residues. The germline gives CDR1 SGDLS, CDR2 YYNGEE. Here immunoSEQ multiplex PCR was the method, and the copy in TCRdb shows in-frame clones only, minus some. The sample lists around 110,000 clones, 88% occurring once. The source is an adult in good health. The V call is TRBV9, the J call TRBJ1-5; a possible D gene is TRBD1 (6 bases). The material sequenced was peripheral blood, taken on day 0 of AZD1222 vaccination. The CDR3 is CASSEGGIGNQPQHF. CDR3 coding DNA: TGTGCCAGCAGCGAAGGGGGTATAGGCAATCAGCCCCAGCATTTT.